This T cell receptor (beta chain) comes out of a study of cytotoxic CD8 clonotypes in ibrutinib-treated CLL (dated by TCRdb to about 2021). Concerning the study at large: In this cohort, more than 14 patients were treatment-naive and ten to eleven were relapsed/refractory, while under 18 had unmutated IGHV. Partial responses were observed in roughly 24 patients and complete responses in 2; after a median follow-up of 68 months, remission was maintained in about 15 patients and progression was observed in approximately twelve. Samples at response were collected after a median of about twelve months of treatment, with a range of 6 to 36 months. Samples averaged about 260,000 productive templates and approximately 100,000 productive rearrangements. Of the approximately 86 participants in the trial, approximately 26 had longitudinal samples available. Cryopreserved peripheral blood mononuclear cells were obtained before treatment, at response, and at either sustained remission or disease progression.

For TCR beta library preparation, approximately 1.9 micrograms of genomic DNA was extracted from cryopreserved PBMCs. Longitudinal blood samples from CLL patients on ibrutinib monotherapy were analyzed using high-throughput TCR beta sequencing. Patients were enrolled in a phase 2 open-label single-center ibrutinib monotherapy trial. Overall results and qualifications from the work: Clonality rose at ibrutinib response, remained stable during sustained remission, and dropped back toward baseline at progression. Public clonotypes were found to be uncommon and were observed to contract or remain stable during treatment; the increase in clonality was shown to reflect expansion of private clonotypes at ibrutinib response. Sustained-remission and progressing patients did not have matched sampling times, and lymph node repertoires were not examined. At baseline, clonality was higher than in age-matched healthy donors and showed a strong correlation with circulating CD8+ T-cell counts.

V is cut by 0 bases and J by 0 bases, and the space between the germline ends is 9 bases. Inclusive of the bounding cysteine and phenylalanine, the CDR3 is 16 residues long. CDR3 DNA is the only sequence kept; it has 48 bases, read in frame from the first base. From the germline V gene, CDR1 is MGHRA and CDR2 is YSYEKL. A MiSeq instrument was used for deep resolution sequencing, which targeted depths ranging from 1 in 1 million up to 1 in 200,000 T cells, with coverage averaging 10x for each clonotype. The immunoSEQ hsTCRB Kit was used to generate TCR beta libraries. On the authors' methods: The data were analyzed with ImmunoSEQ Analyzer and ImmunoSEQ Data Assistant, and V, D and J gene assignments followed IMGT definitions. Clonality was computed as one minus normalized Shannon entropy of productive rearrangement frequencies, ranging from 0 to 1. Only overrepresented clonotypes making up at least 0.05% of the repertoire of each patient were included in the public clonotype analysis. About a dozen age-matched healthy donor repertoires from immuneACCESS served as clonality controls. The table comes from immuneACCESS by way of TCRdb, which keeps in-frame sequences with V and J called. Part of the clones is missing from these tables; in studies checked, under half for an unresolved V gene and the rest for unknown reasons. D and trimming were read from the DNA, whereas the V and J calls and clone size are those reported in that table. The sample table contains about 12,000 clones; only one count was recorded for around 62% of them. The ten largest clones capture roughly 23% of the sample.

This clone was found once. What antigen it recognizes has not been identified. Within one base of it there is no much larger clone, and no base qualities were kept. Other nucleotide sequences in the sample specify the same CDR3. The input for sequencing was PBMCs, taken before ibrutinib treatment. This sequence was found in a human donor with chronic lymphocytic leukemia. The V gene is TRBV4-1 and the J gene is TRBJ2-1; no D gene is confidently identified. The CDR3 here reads CASSQESESSYNEQFF. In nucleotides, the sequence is TGCGCCAGCAGCCAAGAGTCCGAGAGCTCCTACAATGAGCAGTTCTTC.